Sequencing of this T cell receptor (beta chain) was carried out in a study of CD8 T cells in ankylosing spondylitis. TCRdb itself ran the 5' RACE reads through MiXCR, one entry per CDR3 protein. The data hold approximately 540,000 distinct CDR3 sequences, with roughly an eighth observed a single time. As concerns this clonotype: The antigen is undetermined.

This CDR3 is 13 amino acids long. Germline V gene sequence: CDR1 SGHRS, CDR2 YFSETQ. V gave up 2 bases and J gave up 4 bases, with 9 bases separating them. Study results and limitations: Seemingly characteristic of ankylosing spondylitis blood was a TCR beta motif consisting of fewer than 10 highly homologous variants.

The specimen was blood, either unsorted or a sorted T cell fraction (not recorded which). This receptor was obtained from a male donor with ankylosing spondylitis. The genes are TRBV5-1 and TRBJ1-1; D unresolved. The CDR3 sequence: CASSFDPGTEAFF. In nucleotides, the CDR3 is TGCGCCAGCAGCTTTGACCCGGGCACTGAAGCTTTCTTT.